What follows is one T cell receptor beta chain and its context. In this sample, this clonotype turned up many times. Its antigen remains unidentified. No base qualities exist here, and no much larger clone lies one base off it. This sample is drawn from a study of T cells in Graves' hyperthyroidism and ophthalmopathy (dated 2019 in TCRdb). Background for the entire study: Peripheral blood samples were taken at the time of initial diagnosis, prior to any treatment. TCR V-J signatures able to tell the groups apart were searched for in a discovery cohort of 90 to 100 patients, of whom around 43 had Graves' ophthalmopathy and about 55 had stable Graves' hyperthyroidism. After blood sampling, hyperthyroidism patients were treated with methimazole at a starting dose of 30 mg daily, and ophthalmopathy patients were treated with high-dose intravenous methylprednisolone. Prospective prediction of ophthalmopathy was tested in an independent validation cohort consisting of 18 hyperthyroidism patients and approximately 16 patients who later progressed to ophthalmopathy. In addition, the study compared T-cell repertoires in thyroid tissue and in blood from about 6 Graves' hyperthyroidism patients. The paper reports TCR Vbeta CDR3 sequencing of fewer than 150 peripheral blood samples: some 44 ophthalmopathy, roughly 74 hyperthyroidism and 17 progressor patients. The 100 discovery patients were randomly divided into training and test sets at a 7:3 ratio. The full study reports these points: Most expanded thyroid clonotypes (frequency above 0.001) were also detected in blood, suggesting blood repertoires may reflect thyroid immune responses. In validation, the model predicted progression to ophthalmopathy a median of roughly 6.5 months before onset, with about 64% sensitivity and just under 75% specificity. No statistical method was used to set the sample size in advance, and investigators knew the group allocation. A model built on a 13 V-J signature distinguished ophthalmopathy from stable hyperthyroidism, reaching about 88% sensitivity and around 81% specificity in cross-validation and 80%/75% in testing.

Counted from cysteine to phenylalanine, this CDR3 has 15 amino acids. Only the CDR3 DNA is retained, 45 bases long and in frame from the first base. Via the germline V gene, CDR1 is SGHRS and CDR2 YFSETQ. V loses 0 bases, J loses 1 base, and the germline ends lie 11 bases apart. Amplification of TCR beta CDR3 regions was carried out from RNA transcripts. A first-round RT-PCR of the TCR CDR3 used the HTBI primer set with the Qiagen OneStep RT-PCR kit. Libraries were constructed in a second round of multiplex PCR, after which size selection and purification were performed. The libraries were sequenced on an Illumina HiSeq2000 using paired-end 100 bp reads. As for the original processing: SOAPnuke was used to process the raw data, with reads discarded if the reads contained adapters or uncalled bases, had a mean Phred below 15, or lacked an exact constant-primer or identifier match. High-quality paired reads were merged using COPE v1.2.5, and each unique nucleotide sequence was defined as a clonotype. MiTCR v1.1 was used to align the clonotypes against IMGT TRBV, TRBD and TRBJ reference segments. Only V-J combinations with frequency above 0.0001, covering 99.2% of repertoires, were analysed. A TCS score was defined as the ratio of F50 (clonal expansion) to E x V (chaos), with BLOSUM62-based TCRdist applied between CDR3 peptides within each V-J. Welch's t-statistics and random forest reduced around 510 V-J features to fewer than 15, which were used in a naive Bayes classifier (R e1071). TCRdb took the public reads, trimmed them with fastp at Q25, ran MiXCR for clone calling and kept in-frame beta chains. When rows share a CDR3 protein, they turn into one entry using the most common DNA and genes. The V and J calls were determined by TCRdb, not by the authors. Within this sample are 330,000 or so distinct CDR3 sequences, with around 18% of them counted one time only. 15% of the sample is in the top ten clones.

Ophthalmopathy patients had moderately to severely active disease, Clinical Activity Score of at least 3, NOSPECS grade of at least 4, and duration under 3 months. Patients with uncontrolled infections, other autoimmune diseases, pregnancy or lactation were excluded. Diagnoses relied on clinical symptoms, serum thyroxine and TRAb, thyroid ultrasound and orbital computed tomography. PBMCs were separated from roughly 10 ml of fresh peripheral blood using Ficoll-Paque density gradient centrifugation. Total RNA was extracted with Trizol reagent, and quality was checked on an Agilent 2100 Bioanalyzer. This chain joins TRBV5-1 to TRBJ2-7; the best D guess is TRBD2, with 6 bases matching. The sequenced sample was blood. The receptor was derived from a middle-aged woman with Graves' ophthalmopathy. In nucleotides, the sequence is TGCGCCAGCAGCTTGGGGCCTAGCGTATCCTACGAGCAGTACTTC. This sequence encodes CASSLGPSVSYEQYF.